Sequencing of this TCR beta chain was carried out in a study of CD8+CD57+ T cells in acquired aplastic anemia. The overall study: 3 to 4 ug was the average amount of DNA from sorted CD4+ and CD8+ cells.

TCR beta VDJ combinations and CDR3 sequences were profiled from genomic DNA. In TCRdb, the reads were re-called with MiXCR into one record per CDR3 protein. The repertoire holds over 150,000 distinct CDR3 sequences, with around 50% as singletons. V lost 7 bases to trimming and J lost 0 bases; unmatched junction nucleotides: 6. CDR3 length: 14 amino acids. Germline assignment: CDR1 LNHDA and CDR2 SQIVND (reference sequence). The sequenced patients had an expansion of CD8+CD57+ cells seen by flow cytometry. The clonotype comes from a human donor with aplastic anemia. Sequenced sample: sorted CD4+, CD8+, or CD8+CD57+ T cells (not recorded which) from PBMCs. This chain connects TRBV19 to TRBJ2-7; 7 bases align to TRBD1. CDR3 coding DNA: TGTGCCAGTACCGACAGGGCTTCCTCCTACGAGCAGTACTTC. Translated: CASTDRASSYEQYF.